The sequence of this T cell receptor beta chain was determined in a study of T-cell reconstitution after alpha-beta-depleted transplantation in children. The table lists this clonotype with many counts. Germline V gives CDR1 LGHNA, CDR2 YSLEER. V lost 0 bases and J lost 2, with 8 bases in between. The length of the CDR3 is 15 residues. Construction of the TCRbeta library involved unique molecular identifiers. TCRdb ran MiXCR on the PCR reads and lists one entry per CDR3 protein. The sample carries 200,000 to 250,000 distinct CDR3 sequences, roughly a tenth recorded once. J is TRBJ2-1 and V is TRBV4-3; no clear D. The clonotype comes from a human donor who donated a stem cell graft to a child with acute lymphoblastic leukemia. The source was PBMCs from the stem cell graft donor, collected from the stem cell graft. The CDR3 sequence is CASSQDKAAYNEQFF. CDR3 bases: TGCGCCAGCAGCCAAGATAAGGCAGCCTACAATGAGCAGTTCTTC.